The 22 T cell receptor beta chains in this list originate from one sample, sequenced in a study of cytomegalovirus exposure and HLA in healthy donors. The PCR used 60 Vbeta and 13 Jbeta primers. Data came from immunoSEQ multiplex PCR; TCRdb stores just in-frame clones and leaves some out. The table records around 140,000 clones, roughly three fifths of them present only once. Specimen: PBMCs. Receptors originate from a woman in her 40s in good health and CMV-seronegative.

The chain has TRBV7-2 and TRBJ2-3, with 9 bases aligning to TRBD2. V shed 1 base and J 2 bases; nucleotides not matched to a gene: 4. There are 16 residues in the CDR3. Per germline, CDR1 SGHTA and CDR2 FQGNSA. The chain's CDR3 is CASSLVQRGDTDTQYF. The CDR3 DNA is TGTGCCAGCAGCTTAGTACAGCGGGGGGACACAGATACGCAGTATTTT.

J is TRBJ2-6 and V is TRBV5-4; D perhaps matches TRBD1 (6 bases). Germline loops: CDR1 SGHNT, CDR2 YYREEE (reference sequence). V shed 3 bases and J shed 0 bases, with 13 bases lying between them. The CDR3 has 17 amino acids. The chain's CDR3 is CASSSGTSDSGANVLTF. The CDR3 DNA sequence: TGTGCCAGCAGCTCCGGGACAAGCGACTCTGGGGCCAACGTCCTGACTTTC.

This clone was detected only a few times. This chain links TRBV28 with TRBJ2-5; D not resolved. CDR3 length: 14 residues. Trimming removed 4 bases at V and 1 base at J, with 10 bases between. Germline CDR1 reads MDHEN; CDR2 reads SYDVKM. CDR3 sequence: CASSSRSVQETQYF. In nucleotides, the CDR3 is TGTGCCAGCAGTTCACGAAGCGTCCAAGAGACCCAGTACTTC.

CDR3 nucleotide sequence: TGTGCCAGCAGCCCAGACCCTACAGGGATAGATACGCAGTATTTT. Translation gives CASSPDPTGIDTQYF. This sequence joins TRBV5-4 and TRBJ2-3; TRBD1 is a possible D gene (6 bases). This CDR3 is 15 amino acids long. V lost 4 bases and J 5 bases, leaving 17 bases between the germline ends. The germline CDR1 and CDR2 sequences are SGHNT and YYREEE (reference sequence).

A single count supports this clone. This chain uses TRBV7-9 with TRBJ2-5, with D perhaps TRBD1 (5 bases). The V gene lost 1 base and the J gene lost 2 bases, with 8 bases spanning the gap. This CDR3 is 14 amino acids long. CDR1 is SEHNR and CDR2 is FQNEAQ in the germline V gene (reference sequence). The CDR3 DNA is TGTGCCAGCAGCTTAGGGGGCAGACAAGAGACCCAGTACTTC. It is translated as CASSLGGRQETQYF.

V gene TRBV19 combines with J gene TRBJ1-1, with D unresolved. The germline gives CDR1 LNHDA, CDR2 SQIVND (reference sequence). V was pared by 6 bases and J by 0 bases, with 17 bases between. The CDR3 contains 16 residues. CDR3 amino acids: CASSPVTGVMNTEAFF. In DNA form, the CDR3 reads TGTGCCAGTAGCCCTGTGACCGGGGTCATGAACACTGAAGCTTTCTTT.

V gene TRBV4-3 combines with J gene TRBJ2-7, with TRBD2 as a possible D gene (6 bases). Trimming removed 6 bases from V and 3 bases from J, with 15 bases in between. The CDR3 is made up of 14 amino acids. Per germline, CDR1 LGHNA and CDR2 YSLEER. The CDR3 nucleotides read TGCGCCAGCAGTTTTTTGACAGCGGGCTACGAGCAGTACTTC. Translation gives CASSFLTAGYEQYF.

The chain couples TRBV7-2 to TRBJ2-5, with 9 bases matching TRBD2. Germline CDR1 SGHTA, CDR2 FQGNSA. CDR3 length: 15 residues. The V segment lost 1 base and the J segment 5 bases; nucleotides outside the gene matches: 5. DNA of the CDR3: TGTGCCAGCAGCTTAGGGGGCGGGGGGGCGGAGACCCAGTACTTC. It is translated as CASSLGGGGAETQYF.

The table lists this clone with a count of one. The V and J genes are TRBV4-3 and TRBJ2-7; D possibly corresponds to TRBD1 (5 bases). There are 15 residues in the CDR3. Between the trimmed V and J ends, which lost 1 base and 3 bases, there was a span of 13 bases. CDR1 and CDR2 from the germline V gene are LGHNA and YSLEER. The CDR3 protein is CASSQGAGKGYEQYF. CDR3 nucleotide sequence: TGCGCCAGCAGCCAAGGGGCAGGGAAGGGCTACGAGCAGTACTTC.

The CDR3 bases are TGTGCCTGGAGTGTACTTGGGGGGGATGAGCAGTTCTTC. This translates into CAWSVLGGDEQFF. The rearrangement uses TRBV30 and TRBJ2-1; TRBD2 aligns across 7 bases. CDR1 and CDR2 from the germline V gene are GTSNPN and SVGIG (reference sequence). Trimming removed 0 bases from V and 8 bases from J; junction bases left unmatched: 4. This CDR3 has 13 amino acids.

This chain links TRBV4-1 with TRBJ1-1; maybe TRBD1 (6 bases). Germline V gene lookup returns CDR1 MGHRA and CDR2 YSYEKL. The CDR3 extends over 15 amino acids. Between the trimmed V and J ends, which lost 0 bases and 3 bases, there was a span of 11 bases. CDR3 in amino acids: CASSQDGGGYTEAFF. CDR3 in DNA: TGCGCCAGCAGCCAAGACGGGGGGGGCTACACTGAAGCTTTCTTT.

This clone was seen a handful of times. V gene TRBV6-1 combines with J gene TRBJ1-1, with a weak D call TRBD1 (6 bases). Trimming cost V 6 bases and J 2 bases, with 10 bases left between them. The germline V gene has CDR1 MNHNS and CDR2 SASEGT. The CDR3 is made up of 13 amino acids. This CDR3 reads CASSRGVNTEAFF. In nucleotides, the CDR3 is TGTGCCAGCAGCAGGGGAGTAAACACTGAAGCTTTCTTT.

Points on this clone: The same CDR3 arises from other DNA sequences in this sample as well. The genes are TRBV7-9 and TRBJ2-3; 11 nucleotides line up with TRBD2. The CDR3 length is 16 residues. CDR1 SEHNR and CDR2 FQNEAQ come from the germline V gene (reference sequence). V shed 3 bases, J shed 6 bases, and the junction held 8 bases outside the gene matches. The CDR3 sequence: CASSLGLAGGGDTQYF. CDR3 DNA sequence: TGTGCCAGCAGCTTGGGCCTAGCGGGGGGTGGGGATACGCAGTATTTT. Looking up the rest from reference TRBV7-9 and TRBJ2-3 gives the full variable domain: DTGVSQNPRHKITKRGQNVTFRCDPISEHNRLYWYRQTLGQGPEFLTYFQNEAQLEKSRLLSDRFSAERPKGSFSTLEIQRTEQGDSAMYLCASSLGLAGGGDTQYFGPGTRLTVL.

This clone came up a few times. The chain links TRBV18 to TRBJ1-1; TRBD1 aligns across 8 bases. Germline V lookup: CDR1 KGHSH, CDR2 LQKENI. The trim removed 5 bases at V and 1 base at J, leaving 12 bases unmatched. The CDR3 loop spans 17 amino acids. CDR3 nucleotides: TGTGCCAGCTCAACCGGGACAGGAATCACACGGAACACTGAAGCTTTCTTT. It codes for CASSTGTGITRNTEAFF.

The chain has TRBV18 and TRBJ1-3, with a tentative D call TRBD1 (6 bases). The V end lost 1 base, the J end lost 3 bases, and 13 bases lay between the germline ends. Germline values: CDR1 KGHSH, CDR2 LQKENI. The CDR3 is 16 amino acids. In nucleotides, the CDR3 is TGTGCCAGCTCACCACTGCCAGGGGCGTATGGAAACACCATATATTTT. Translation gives CASSPLPGAYGNTIYF.

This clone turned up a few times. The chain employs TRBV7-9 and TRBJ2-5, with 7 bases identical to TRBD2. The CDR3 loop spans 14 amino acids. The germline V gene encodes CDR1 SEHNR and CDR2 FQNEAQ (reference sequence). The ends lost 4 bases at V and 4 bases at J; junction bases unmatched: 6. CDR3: CASSSIRLAETQYF. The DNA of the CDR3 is TGTGCCAGCAGCTCGATAAGACTAGCAGAGACCCAGTACTTC. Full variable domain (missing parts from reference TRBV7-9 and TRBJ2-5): DTGVSQNPRHKITKRGQNVTFRCDPISEHNRLYWYRQTLGQGPEFLTYFQNEAQLEKSRLLSDRFSAERPKGSFSTLEIQRTEQGDSAMYLCASSSIRLAETQYFGPGTRLLVL.

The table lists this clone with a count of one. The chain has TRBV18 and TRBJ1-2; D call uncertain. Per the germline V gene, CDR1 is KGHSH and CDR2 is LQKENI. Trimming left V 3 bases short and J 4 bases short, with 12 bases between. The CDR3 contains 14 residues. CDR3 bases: TGTGCCAGCTCACCGGCCAGCGAGCGCTATGGCTACACCTTC. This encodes CASSPASERYGYTF.

This CDR3 reads CASRSAVPQHF. DNA for the CDR3: TGTGCAAGTCGCTCAGCCGTTCCCCAGCATTTT. The chain is built from TRBV12-2 and TRBJ1-5. TRBV12-2 is marked as a pseudogene. This CDR3 is 11 amino acids long.

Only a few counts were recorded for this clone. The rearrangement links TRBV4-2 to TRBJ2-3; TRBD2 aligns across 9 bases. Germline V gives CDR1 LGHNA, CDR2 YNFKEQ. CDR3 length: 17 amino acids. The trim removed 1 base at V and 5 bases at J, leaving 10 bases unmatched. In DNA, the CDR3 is TGTGCCAGCAGCCAAGTGAACCAGCGGGGGGTCGGAGATACGCAGTATTTT. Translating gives CASSQVNQRGVGDTQYF.

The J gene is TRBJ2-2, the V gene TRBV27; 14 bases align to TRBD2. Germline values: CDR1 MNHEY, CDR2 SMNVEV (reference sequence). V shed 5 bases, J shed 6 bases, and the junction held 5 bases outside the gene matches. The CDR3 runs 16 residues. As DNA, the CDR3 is TGTGCCAGCAGTCCGGGACTAGCGGGGGCCGCCGGGGAGCTGTTTTTT. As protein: CASSPGLAGAAGELFF.

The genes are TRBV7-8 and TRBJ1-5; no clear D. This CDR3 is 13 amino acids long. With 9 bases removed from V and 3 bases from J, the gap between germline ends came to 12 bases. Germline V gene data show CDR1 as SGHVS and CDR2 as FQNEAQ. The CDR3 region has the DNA TGTGCCAGTGTGGAGCAGCTCAATCAGCCCCAGCATTTT. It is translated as CASVEQLNQPQHF.

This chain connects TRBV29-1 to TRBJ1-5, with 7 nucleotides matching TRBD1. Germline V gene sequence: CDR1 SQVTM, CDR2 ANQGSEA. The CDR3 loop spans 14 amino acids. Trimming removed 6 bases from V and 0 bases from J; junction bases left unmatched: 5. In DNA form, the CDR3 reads TGCAGCGTCCCGGGACAGTATAGCAATCAGCCCCAGCATTTT. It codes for CSVPGQYSNQPQHF.